The source of this T cell receptor beta chain is a study of shared clonotypes between healthy human individuals. Overall study: The plates for each donor numbered three CD4 naive, three CD4 memory, two CD8 naive and one CD8 memory.

The CDR3 covers 16 residues. The trim removed 1 base at V and 4 bases at J, leaving 2 bases unmatched. Germline V gene data show CDR1 as KGHSH and CDR2 as LQKENI. Sequencing was performed with immunoSEQ multiplex PCR; in TCRdb, only in-frame clones are kept and a portion is missing. The sample shows some 320,000 clones, roughly 84% of them seen only once. Input material: memory CD8+ T cells sorted from blood. Subset here: CD45RO+ cells pooled with CCR7-negative TemRA cells. The V and J genes are TRBV18 and TRBJ2-2, with 11 positions matching TRBD2. The sequence derives from a man aged 18 to 35 in good health. The CDR3 sequence: CASSPLGLAVTGELFF. The CDR3 bases are TGTGCCAGCTCACCACTGGGACTAGCGGTCACCGGGGAGCTGTTTTTT.